This TCR beta chain emerged from a study of T cells after yellow fever vaccination. A process of 5'RACE template switching, which added a universal primer site and UMIs, was used to make TCR cDNA. Each CDR3 protein gets one entry after TCRdb re-called the 5' RACE reads with MiXCR. The profile shows some 400,000 distinct CDR3 sequences, roughly a sixth of them singletons. Study-wide findings and caveats: Clonotype sharing between CD4 and CD8 compartments was small.

A word on this clonotype: Its antigen is undetermined.

This sequence was found in a man between 18 and 29 years old who received the YFV17D yellow fever vaccine. Sequencing used PBMCs, obtained before the yellow fever booster vaccination.

In DNA form, the CDR3 reads TGCGCCAGCAGCCAAGCGGGCAACGGTGGGGATACGCAGTATTTT. It codes for CASSQAGNGGDTQYF. The chain recombines TRBV4-3 with TRBJ2-3; the D is unclear. This CDR3 is built from 15 residues. V gave up 1 base and J gave up 6 bases, with 14 bases separating them. CDR1 and CDR2 from the germline V gene are LGHNA and YSLEER.